This record covers a single T cell receptor (beta chain). Its target is not known. Different DNA sequences within this sample yield the same CDR3. This entry comes from a study of shared clonotypes between healthy human individuals. The length of the CDR3 is 16 residues. Germline V gene data show CDR1 as KGHSH and CDR2 as LQKENI. V gave up 0 bases and J gave up 4 bases; unmatched junction bases: 0. Assay: immunoSEQ multiplex PCR; the TCRdb copy retains only in-frame clones and omits some. In the table there are around 2.1 million clones, under 97% of which are singletons. General study findings and limits: With several donors compared, approximately 5% of naive CD4 clonotypes were shared.

The chain couples TRBV18 to TRBJ2-5; TRBD2 matches at 15 bases. This clonotype was obtained from a man aged 18 to 29 in good health. The sample was naive CD4+ T cells sorted from blood. Subset defined: CD45RA+ positively selected. In DNA form, the CDR3 reads TGTGCCAGCTCACCACCGGGACTAGCGGGAGGAGAGACCCAGTACTTC. It encodes CASSPPGLAGGETQYF.